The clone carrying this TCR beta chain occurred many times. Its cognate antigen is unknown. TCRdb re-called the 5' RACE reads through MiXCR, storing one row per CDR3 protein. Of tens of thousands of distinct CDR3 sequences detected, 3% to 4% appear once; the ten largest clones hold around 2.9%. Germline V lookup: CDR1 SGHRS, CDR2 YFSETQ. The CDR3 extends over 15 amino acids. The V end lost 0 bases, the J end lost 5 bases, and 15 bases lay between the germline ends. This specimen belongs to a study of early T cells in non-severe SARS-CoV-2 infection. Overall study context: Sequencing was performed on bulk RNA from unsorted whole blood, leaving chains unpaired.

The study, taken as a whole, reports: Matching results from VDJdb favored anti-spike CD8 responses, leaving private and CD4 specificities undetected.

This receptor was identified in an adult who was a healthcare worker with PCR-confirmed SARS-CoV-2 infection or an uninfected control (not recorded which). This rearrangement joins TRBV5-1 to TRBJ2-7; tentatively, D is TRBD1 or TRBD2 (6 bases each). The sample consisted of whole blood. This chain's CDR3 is CASSLGNRGPDEQYF. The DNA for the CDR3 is TGCGCCAGCAGCTTGGGTAATCGGGGGCCGGACGAGCAGTACTTC. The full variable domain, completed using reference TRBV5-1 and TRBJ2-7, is KAGVTQTPRYLIKTRGQQVTLSCSPISGHRSVSWYQQTPGQGLQFLFEYFSETQRNKGNFPGRFSGRQFSNSRSEMNVSTLELGDSALYLCASSLGNRGPDEQYFGPGTRLTVT.